Presented here are 25 T cell receptor beta chains from one specimen sequenced in a study of long-term antiretroviral therapy in people with HIV. Investigators performed immunoSEQ version v3.0 at survey level. Sequenced by immunoSEQ multiplex PCR; TCRdb stores in-frame clones only, minus some. Of 14,000 or so clones in the sample, about 86% are singletons; the top ten hold around 18%. The input for sequencing was unsorted PBMCs, taken just before starting antiretroviral therapy. The receptors stem from a man aged 35-49 years with HIV.

This rearrangement joins TRBV27 to TRBJ1-4; TRBD1 is a possible D gene (6 bases). Germline assignment: CDR1 MNHEY and CDR2 SMNVEV (reference sequence). The V gene lost 4 bases and the J gene lost 10 bases, with 22 bases spanning the gap. The CDR3 runs 16 residues. The CDR3 coding sequence is TGTGCCAGCAGTTCACACCGGGACAAAGGAGGGGGAAAACTGTTTTTT. This encodes CASSSHRDKGGGKLFF.

The chain uses TRBV5-1 and TRBJ2-5, with 7 bases identical to TRBD1. The J call may be wrong; the DNA end is better matched by TRBJ2-7. The CDR3 covers 14 residues. Germline CDR1 SGHRS, CDR2 YFSETQ. The CDR3 DNA follows: TGCGCCGGGAGCTGGGACAGCTTGTTCTACGAGCAGTACTTC. This encodes CAGSWDSLFYEQYF.

The chain is built from TRBV6-5 and TRBJ1-2; D remains unclear. The CDR3 consists of 12 residues. The V gene lost 5 bases and the J gene lost 4 bases, with 8 bases spanning the gap. Germline lookup yields CDR1 MNHEY and CDR2 SVGAGI. DNA for the CDR3: TGTGCCAGCAGTCACGAGGCCTATGGCTACACCTTC. It codes for CASSHEAYGYTF.

This clone was picked up one time. V usage is TRBV5-1 and J usage is TRBJ1-1; D not resolved. Germline V CDR1 and CDR2: SGHRS, YFSETQ. The CDR3 is 13 amino acids. The ends were cut back, 0 bases at V and 3 bases at J, with 6 bases in the middle. Here the CDR3 DNA reads TGCGCCAGCAGCTTGGAAACTTACACTGAAGCTTTCTTT. Protein product: CASSLETYTEAFF.

The chain couples TRBV5-5 to TRBJ2-5; D is perhaps TRBD1 (6 bases). Germline values: CDR1 SGHKS, CDR2 YYEKEE (reference sequence). Deletions cut 5 bases from V and 0 bases from J, with 11 bases between. The CDR3 totals 14 residues. DNA of the CDR3: TGTGCCAGCAGGTTAACAGGGAACCAAGAGACCCAGTACTTC. It yields the protein CASRLTGNQETQYF.

This clone was picked up one time. V usage is TRBV15 and J usage is TRBJ2-7; 11 bases are shared with TRBD2. CDR1 and CDR2 from the germline V gene are LNHNV and YYDKDF (reference sequence). The CDR3 runs 15 residues. J gave up 6 bases and V 0 bases, and 4 bases lay outside the gene matches. The CDR3, as DNA: TGTGCCACCAGCAGAGATGCGGGACTAGCGGTCGAGCAGTACTTC. Protein sequence: CATSRDAGLAVEQYF.

The chain couples TRBV11-2 to TRBJ2-1; no firm D call. This CDR3 region has 15 residues. The V gene lost 5 bases and the J gene lost 2 bases, with 13 bases spanning the gap. CDR1 is SGHAT and CDR2 is FQNNGV in the germline V gene. This CDR3 is CASSRGIAAYNEQFF. Written as DNA, the CDR3 is TGTGCCAGCAGCCGTGGGATAGCCGCCTACAATGAGCAGTTCTTC.

This chain joins TRBV30 and TRBJ1-1, with unresolved D. The CDR3 loop spans 13 amino acids. Looked up from germline, CDR1 is GTSNPN and CDR2 is SVGIG (reference sequence). The V end lost 2 bases, the J end lost 1 base, and 8 bases lay between the germline ends. The CDR3 sequence: CAWSLTWNTEAFF. The CDR3 DNA follows: TGTGCCTGGAGTCTAACCTGGAACACTGAAGCTTTCTTT.

This chain connects TRBV30 to TRBJ2-1; 7 positions match TRBD2. The V gene end was trimmed by 4 bases and the J gene end by 5 bases; junction bases not matched to a gene: 11. The CDR3 consists of 15 residues. Germline V gene data show CDR1 as GTSNPN and CDR2 as SVGIG (reference sequence). CDR3 DNA: TGTGCCTGGACCCCTTTCGGGAGGTCAGACAATGAGCAGTTCTTC. Translating it yields CAWTPFGRSDNEQFF.

This rearrangement joins TRBV7-9 to TRBJ1-2; TRBD1 is a possible D gene (5 bases). V was clipped by 5 bases and J by 8 bases, with 15 bases between them. The CDR3 has 13 residues. Per germline, CDR1 SEHNR and CDR2 FQNEAQ (reference sequence). DNA of the CDR3: TGTGCCAGCAGCCCCGGTTCAGGGCAAGGCTACACCTTC. This codes for CASSPGSGQGYTF.

The chain is built from TRBV7-6 and TRBJ2-5; D not resolved. This CDR3 is built from 11 residues. The V gene's germline CDR1 is SGHVS and CDR2 FNYEAQ. The V end lost 2 bases, the J end lost 2 bases, and 0 bases lay between the germline ends. The CDR3 DNA is TGTGCCAGCAGCTTACAAGAGACCCAGTACTTC. This sequence encodes CASSLQETQYF.

This chain uses TRBV18 with TRBJ2-3; D is perhaps TRBD1 or TRBD2 (5 bases each). Trimming pared 6 bases from V and 2 bases from J, leaving 15 bases between. The CDR3 is 15 amino acids. Germline lookup yields CDR1 KGHSH and CDR2 LQKENI. CDR3 nucleotide sequence: TGTGCCAGCTCGCAACCGGGACCATCCACAGATACGCAGTATTTT. Amino acid sequence: CASSQPGPSTDTQYF.

In its sample, this clone is medium-sized. This sequence joins TRBV7-3 and TRBJ2-2; TRBD2 is a possible D gene (5 bases). The CDR3 covers 14 residues. Trimming shortened V by 5 bases and J by 4 bases, and 11 bases separated the two germline ends. Germline loops: CDR1 SGHTA, CDR2 FQGTGA. The CDR3 DNA reads as TGTGCCAGCAGCGCGGGCCTCGGCACCGGGGAGCTGTTTTTT. The encoded protein is CASSAGLGTGELFF.

There are a few counts of this clone. The chain is built from TRBV2 and TRBJ2-5; TRBD1 agrees at 8 bases. Germline CDR1 and CDR2: SNHLY and FYNNEI. The CDR3 spans 16 residues. V gave up 6 bases and J gave up 2 bases; unmatched junction bases: 11. In DNA form, the CDR3 reads TGTGCCAGCAGAGCTCCCACGACAGGGGCGCAAGAGACCCAGTACTTC. Amino acid sequence: CASRAPTTGAQETQYF.

This clone was counted between two and nine times. Other DNA sequences from this sample encode an identical CDR3 as well. The genes are TRBV18 and TRBJ2-3, with D uncertain. Germline lookup yields CDR1 KGHSH and CDR2 LQKENI. Deletions cut 1 base from V and 4 bases from J, with 3 bases between. The CDR3 covers 12 residues. CDR3 residues: CASSPRPDTQYF. The CDR3 nucleotides are TGTGCCAGCTCACCACGGCCAGATACGCAGTATTTT.

In this sample, this clone is large. The rearrangement joins TRBV4-1 to TRBJ1-5; the D is unclear. This CDR3 spans 13 amino acids. CDR1 is MGHRA and CDR2 is YSYEKL in the germline V gene. Trimming removed 0 bases at V and 6 bases at J, with 6 bases between. For the CDR3, the DNA is TGCGCCAGCAGCCAAGATGTGGGTCAGCCCCAGCATTTT. It codes for CASSQDVGQPQHF.

This chain uses TRBV6-6 with TRBJ1-2; D unclear. CDR1 and CDR2 from the germline V gene are MNHNY and SVGAGI (reference sequence). V was pared by 6 bases and J by 0 bases, with 8 bases between. The CDR3 runs to 13 residues. Here the CDR3 DNA reads TGTGCCAGCAGCTTGACACCTAACTATGGCTACACCTTC. Translated, it gives CASSLTPNYGYTF.

The V call is TRBV11-2, the J call TRBJ1-1, with a weak D call TRBD1 (5 bases). CDR3 length: 16 amino acids. Germline V gene data show CDR1 as SGHAT and CDR2 as FQNNGV. V dropped 5 bases and J dropped 1 base, with 17 bases sitting between them. This CDR3 reads CASSPRDGYRNTEAFF. CDR3 nucleotide sequence: TGTGCCAGCAGCCCTCGGGACGGGTATAGGAACACTGAAGCTTTCTTT.

The chain carries TRBV21-1 and TRBJ2-7; the tabulated D call, TRBD2, remains unverified against the DNA. TRBV21-1 is a pseudogene. The CDR3 runs to 16 residues. CDR3: CASSKGEEGEVREQYF. The CDR3, as DNA: TGTGCCAGCAGCAAAGGGGAAGAGGGTGAGGTGCGCGAGCAGTACTTC.

This clone has a handful of counts. This rearrangement joins TRBV5-1 to TRBJ2-7, with D possibly being TRBD1 (6 bases). Germline V CDR1 and CDR2: SGHRS, YFSETQ. CDR3 length: 16 amino acids. V was cut by 3 bases and J by 3 bases, with 19 bases left in between. The CDR3 nucleotides read TGCGCCAGCAGCTATCTACAGACAGGATACTACTACGAGCAGTACTTC. As protein: CASSYLQTGYYYEQYF. Full variable domain (missing parts from reference TRBV5-1 and TRBJ2-7): KAGVTQTPRYLIKTRGQQVTLSCSPISGHRSVSWYQQTPGQGLQFLFEYFSETQRNKGNFPGRFSGRQFSNSRSEMNVSTLELGDSALYLCASSYLQTGYYYEQYFGPGTRLTVT.

J is TRBJ2-2 and V is TRBV27; 14 bases fit TRBD2. Germline trimming cut 2 bases from V and 5 bases from J; bases unmatched to any gene: 10. The germline CDR1 and CDR2 sequences are MNHEY and SMNVEV (reference sequence). This CDR3 comprises 19 residues. Written as DNA, the CDR3 is TGTGCCAGCAGTTTAGAGACTAGCGGGAGGGCTCCGGGTACCGGGGAGCTGTTTTTT. The encoded protein is CASSLETSGRAPGTGELFF.

This clone was counted between two and nine times. This chain links TRBV5-1 with TRBJ2-7; D may be TRBD1 or TRBD2 (5 bases each). The V gene's germline CDR1 is SGHRS and CDR2 YFSETQ. V shed 4 bases and J shed 0 bases, with 14 bases lying between them. CDR3 size: 15 residues. The DNA for the CDR3 is TGCGCCAGCAGCACCCCCTCAGGGAGCTCCTACGAGCAGTACTTC. Residues: CASSTPSGSSYEQYF.

The chain combines TRBV11-2 with TRBJ1-3, with 7 bases identical to TRBD1. The germline gives CDR1 SGHAT, CDR2 FQNNGV. With 2 bases clipped from V and 3 bases from J, the junction kept 7 bases outside the gene matches. CDR3 length equals 16 residues. CDR3 nucleotide sequence: TGTGCCAGCAGCTTATGGGAGGGGGCTTTTGGAAACACCATATATTTT. Its protein is CASSLWEGAFGNTIYF.

This sequence joins TRBV7-6 and TRBJ2-6; 11 nucleotides align to TRBD1. Germline V gene data show CDR1 as SGHVS and CDR2 as FNYEAQ. CDR3 size: 17 residues. The V and J ends lost 5 bases and 2 bases, in that order; junction bases with no gene match: 5. The CDR3 reads CASSRGQGATGANVLTF. CDR3 sequence (DNA): TGTGCCAGCAGCCGCGGACAGGGGGCTACTGGGGCCAACGTCCTGACTTTC.

This chain links TRBV6-1 with TRBJ1-5; tentative D call: TRBD1 (6 bases). The V and J ends lost 2 bases and 6 bases respectively, with 17 bases between them. The CDR3 sequence is 16 residues long. Germline V CDR1 and CDR2: MNHNS, SASEGT. CDR3 sequence (DNA): TGTGCCAGCAGTGAACTCCGGGGGGCTGGTAGTCAGCCCCAGCATTTT. It encodes CASSELRGAGSQPQHF.